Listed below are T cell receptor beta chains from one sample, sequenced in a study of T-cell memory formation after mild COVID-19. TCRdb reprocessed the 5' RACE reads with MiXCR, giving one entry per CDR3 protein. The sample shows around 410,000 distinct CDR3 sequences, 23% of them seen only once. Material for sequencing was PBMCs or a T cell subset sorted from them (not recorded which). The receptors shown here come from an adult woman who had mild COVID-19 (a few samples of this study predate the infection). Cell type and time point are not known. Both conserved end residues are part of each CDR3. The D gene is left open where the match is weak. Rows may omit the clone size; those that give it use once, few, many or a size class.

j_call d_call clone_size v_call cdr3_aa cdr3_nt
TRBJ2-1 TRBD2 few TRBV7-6 CASAPYREGPYNEQFF TGTGCCAGCGCTCCCTACCGGGAGGGCCCCTACAATGAGCAGTTCTTC
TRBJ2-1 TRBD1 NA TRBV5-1 CASRSGQVDNEQFF TGCGCCAGCAGATCGGGACAGGTAGACAATGAGCAGTTCTTC
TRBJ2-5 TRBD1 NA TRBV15 CATSRRQGLQETQYF TGTGCCACCAGCAGGCGACAGGGCCTCCAAGAGACCCAGTACTTC
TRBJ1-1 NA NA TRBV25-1 CASSPHREVAEAFF TGTGCCAGCAGCCCCCACAGGGAGGTGGCTGAAGCTTTCTTT
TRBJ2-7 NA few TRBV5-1 CASSSSGPYEQYF TGCGCCAGCAGTTCGAGCGGGCCCTACGAGCAGTACTTC
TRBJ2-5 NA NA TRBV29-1 CSVVGGLGTQYF TGCAGCGTTGTTGGTGGCCTGGGAACCCAGTACTTC
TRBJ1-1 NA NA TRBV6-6 CASSNRDVHTEAFF TGTGCCAGCAGCAACAGGGACGTACACACTGAAGCTTTCTTT
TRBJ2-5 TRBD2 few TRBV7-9 CASSSGLVAQETQYF TGTGCCAGCAGCTCGGGACTAGTTGCCCAAGAGACCCAGTACTTC
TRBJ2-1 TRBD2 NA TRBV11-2 CASRLAGPEQFF TGTGCCAGCAGGCTAGCGGGACCTGAGCAGTTCTTC
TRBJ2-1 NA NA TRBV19 CASSIARNEQFF TGTGCCAGTAGTATAGCCAGAAATGAGCAGTTCTTC
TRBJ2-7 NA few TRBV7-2 CASSLEGTQVYEQYF TGTGCCAGCAGCTTAGAGGGGACCCAGGTCTACGAGCAGTACTTC
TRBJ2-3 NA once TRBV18 CASSRSLSTDTQYF TGTGCCAGCTCACGCAGTTTAAGCACAGATACGCAGTATTTT
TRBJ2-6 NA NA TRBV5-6 CASTDVGANVLTF TGTGCCAGCACGGACGTCGGGGCCAACGTCCTGACTTTC
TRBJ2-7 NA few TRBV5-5 CARDARAYEQYF TGTGCCAGGGACGCTCGGGCCTACGAGCAGTACTTC
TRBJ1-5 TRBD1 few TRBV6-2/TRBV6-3 CASQGQFSNQPQHF TGTGCCAGCCAGGGACAGTTTAGCAATCAGCCCCAGCATTTT
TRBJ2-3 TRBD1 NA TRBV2 CASIGQGYADTQYF TGTGCCAGCATCGGACAGGGGTACGCAGATACGCAGTATTTT
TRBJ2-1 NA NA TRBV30 CAWSEGSSSYNEQFF TGTGCCTGGAGCGAAGGGTCCAGCTCCTACAATGAGCAGTTCTTC
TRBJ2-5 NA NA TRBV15 CATSRDQGPETQYF TGTGCCACCAGCAGAGATCAGGGTCCAGAGACCCAGTACTTC
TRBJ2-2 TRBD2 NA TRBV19 CAGQREMGTGELFF TGTGCCGGACAGCGGGAGATGGGCACCGGGGAGCTGTTTTTT
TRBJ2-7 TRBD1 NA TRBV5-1 CASRRTGTGAYEQYF TGCGCCAGCAGGCGTACCGGGACAGGGGCCTACGAGCAGTACTTC
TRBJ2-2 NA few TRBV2 CASRVGANTGELFF TGTGCCAGCAGGGTCGGAGCGAACACCGGGGAGCTGTTTTTT
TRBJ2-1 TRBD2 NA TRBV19 CASSMHSGGNNEQFF TGTGCCAGTAGTATGCATAGCGGGGGAAACAATGAGCAGTTCTTC
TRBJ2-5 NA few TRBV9 CASSVAGLGALETQYF TGTGCCAGCAGCGTAGCCGGACTTGGGGCTTTAGAGACCCAGTACTTC
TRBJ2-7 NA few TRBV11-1 CASSPTGTGEGEQYF TGTGCCAGCAGCCCCACAGGTACAGGGGAGGGGGAGCAGTACTTC
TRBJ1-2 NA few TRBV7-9 CASKPWDVPDGYTF TGTGCCAGCAAGCCCTGGGACGTCCCCGATGGCTACACCTTC
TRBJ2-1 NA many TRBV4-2 CASRRADNEQFF TGTGCCAGCAGGAGGGCTGACAATGAGCAGTTCTTC
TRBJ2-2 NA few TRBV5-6 CASSLGHLYTGELFF TGTGCCAGCAGCTTGGGCCATCTTTACACCGGGGAGCTGTTTTTT
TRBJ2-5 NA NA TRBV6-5 CAVRLGVRETQYF TGTGCCGTTCGTCTGGGGGTACGAGAGACCCAGTACTTC
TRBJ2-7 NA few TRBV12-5 CASAPHRSVFYEQYF TGTGCTAGTGCCCCCCACCGGTCCGTGTTCTACGAGCAGTACTTC
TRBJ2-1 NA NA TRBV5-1 CASSLARDSYNEQFF TGCGCCAGCAGCTTGGCCAGGGACTCCTACAATGAGCAGTTCTTC
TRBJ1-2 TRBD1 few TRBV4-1 CASSQELYRGSYGYTF TGCGCCAGCAGCCAAGAGTTATACAGGGGGTCCTATGGCTACACCTTC
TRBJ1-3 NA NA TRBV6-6 CASSPRWGNTIYF TGTGCCAGCAGTCCTCGGTGGGGAAACACCATATATTTT
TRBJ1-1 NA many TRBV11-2 CASSLDPGNTEAFF TGTGCCAGCAGCTTAGATCCAGGGAACACTGAAGCTTTCTTT
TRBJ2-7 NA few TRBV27 CASSFRAGGYEQYF TGTGCCAGCAGTTTTCGAGCCGGGGGTTACGAGCAGTACTTC
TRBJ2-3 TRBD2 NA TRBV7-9 CASSPRDYTDTQYF TGTGCCAGCAGCCCCCGGGACTATACAGATACGCAGTATTTT
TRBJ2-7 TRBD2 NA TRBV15 CATSRAGTSGLEQYF TGTGCCACCAGCAGAGCCGGGACTAGCGGCCTCGAGCAGTACTTC
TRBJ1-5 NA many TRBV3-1 CASSSGYQPQHF TGTGCCAGCAGCTCGGGGTATCAGCCCCAGCATTTT
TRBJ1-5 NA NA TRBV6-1 CAIVREGGNQPQHF TGTGCCATCGTACGTGAAGGGGGCAATCAGCCCCAGCATTTT
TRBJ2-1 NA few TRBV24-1 CATSDYGEGAYNEQFF TGTGCCACCAGTGATTATGGGGAAGGGGCCTACAATGAGCAGTTCTTC
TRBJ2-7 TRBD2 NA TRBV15 CATSGGTSGSYEQYF TGTGCCACCAGCGGCGGGACTAGCGGCTCCTACGAGCAGTACTTC
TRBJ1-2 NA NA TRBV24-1 CATSESGPGGYTF TGTGCCACCAGTGAGTCTGGCCCGGGAGGCTACACCTTC
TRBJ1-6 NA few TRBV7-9 CASSPSGVGSPLHF TGTGCCAGCAGCCCTTCGGGAGTAGGTTCACCCCTCCACTTT
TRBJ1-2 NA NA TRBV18 CASSPTTDLVRGYTF TGTGCCAGCTCACCCACTACAGATCTCGTGAGGGGCTACACCTTC
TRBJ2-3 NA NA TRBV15 CATSMVSHTDTQYF TGTGCCACCAGCATGGTCTCCCACACAGATACGCAGTATTTT
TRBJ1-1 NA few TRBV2 CASSDAGAGVTEAFF TGTGCCAGCAGTGATGCGGGGGCGGGGGTGACTGAAGCTTTCTTT
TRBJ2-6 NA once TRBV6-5 CASSYGAYIYSGANVLTF TGTGCCAGCAGTTACGGGGCCTACATTTACTCTGGGGCCAACGTCCTGACTTTC